These 8 T cell receptor beta chains share one sample of origin, sequenced in a study of PD-1 blockade in classical Hodgkin lymphoma. Sequenced by immunoSEQ multiplex PCR; TCRdb stores in-frame clones only, minus some. Of 28,000 or so clones listed, around 80% are singletons. As to time point: cycle 4 day 1 (C4D1), after less than 7 weeks of nivolumab. With no exception, relapse followed autologous stem cell transplantation in all patients, and brentuximab vedotin exposure varied. The starting material was peripheral blood mononuclear cells (PBMCs), obtained before the fourth cycle of nivolumab. The receptor set was obtained from a human donor with classical Hodgkin lymphoma.

The chain links TRBV25-1 to TRBJ2-2; 9 bases are a match to TRBD2. The CDR3 contains 17 residues. Germline CDR1 and CDR2: MGHDK and SYGVNS. Losses at the gene ends were 4 bases for V and 4 bases for J; bases not matched to a gene: 10. This CDR3 is CASSGGTSSRGTGELFF. The CDR3, as DNA: TGTGCCAGCAGTGGGGGGACTAGCTCTCGTGGCACCGGGGAGCTGTTTTTT. The full variable domain, its missing parts supplied by reference TRBV25-1 and TRBJ2-2, is EADIYQTPRYLVIGTGKKITLECSQTMGHDKMYWYQQDPGMELHLIHYSYGVNSTEKGDLSSESTVSRIRTEHFPLTLESARPSHTSQYLCASSGGTSSRGTGELFFGEGSRLTVL.

The genes are TRBV6-5 and TRBJ2-2, with D tentatively TRBD1 (5 bases). Germline values: CDR1 MNHEY, CDR2 SVGAGI. The length of the CDR3 is 13 residues. V was pared by 5 bases and J by 6 bases, with 10 bases between. The CDR3 nucleotides are TGTGCCAGCAGTCAACAGGTCCCCGGGGAGCTGTTTTTT. It is translated as CASSQQVPGELFF.

This chain joins TRBV28 and TRBJ2-1; 13 nucleotides align to TRBD2. The CDR3 extends over 16 amino acids. The V and J ends lost 5 bases and 6 bases, in that order; junction bases with no gene match: 7. Germline values: CDR1 MDHEN, CDR2 SYDVKM. The CDR3 is CASSPPGLAGLNEQFF. CDR3 in DNA: TGTGCCAGCAGTCCCCCGGGACTAGCGGGACTCAATGAGCAGTTCTTC.

This clone occurred a few times. The CDR3 bases are TGTGCCAGCAGTTACTCGTTTGGTAGCGACTCCTACGAGCAGTACTTC. It specifies CASSYSFGSDSYEQYF. This chain uses TRBV6-6 with TRBJ2-7, with a possible D match to TRBD2 (5 bases). V dropped 0 bases and J dropped 0 bases, with 12 bases sitting between them. Germline CDR1 is MNHNY and CDR2 is SVGAGI (reference sequence). CDR3 size: 16 residues.

The chain has TRBV6-1 and TRBJ1-3; D uncertain. The CDR3 contains 14 residues. V was shortened by 3 bases and J by 7 bases, with 13 bases between the two germline ends. The V gene's germline CDR1 is MNHNS and CDR2 SASEGT. The CDR3 DNA follows: TGTGCCAGCAGTGACCAGGACCCGAGTAACACCATATATTTT. Translating gives CASSDQDPSNTIYF.

V is TRBV6-6 and J is TRBJ2-3; 7 bases are a match to TRBD1. There are 14 residues in the CDR3. Germline assignment: CDR1 MNHNY and CDR2 SVGAGI (reference sequence). V was pared by 1 base and J by 5 bases, with 3 bases of the junction left unmatched. Written as DNA, the CDR3 is TGTGCCAGCAGTTACTGGGACAGACAAGATACGCAGTATTTT. Amino acids: CASSYWDRQDTQYF.

The chain has TRBV5-6 and TRBJ1-1; D is possibly TRBD1 (5 bases). This CDR3 is built from 14 residues. In germline, CDR1 is SGHDT, CDR2 YYEEEE. Trimming cost V 4 bases and J 6 bases, with 16 bases left between them. CDR3 DNA sequence: TGTGCCAGCAGCCTCATCATAGGGGAGTCTGAAGCTTTCTTT. Its protein product is CASSLIIGESEAFF.

This chain uses TRBV14 with TRBJ1-1; 9 positions match TRBD1. CDR3 length: 20 amino acids. With V trimmed by 0 bases and J by 0 bases, 14 bases remained unmatched. Germline assignment: CDR1 SGHDN and CDR2 FVKESK. The CDR3 sequence: CASSQDSNPRDREMNTEAFF. The CDR3 DNA sequence: TGTGCCAGCAGCCAAGATTCCAACCCCCGGGACAGGGAAATGAACACTGAAGCTTTCTTT.